This record covers a single T cell receptor (beta chain). Antigen specificity is unknown. Germline assignment: CDR1 MGHRA and CDR2 YSYEKL. Trimming removed 4 bases from V and 5 bases from J, with 12 bases in between. The CDR3 consists of 14 residues. This entry is derived from a study of cytomegalovirus exposure and HLA in healthy donors. General study findings and limits: Highly shared variants forming one cluster were likely a sequencing artifact. Immune exposure information available was restricted to CMV serostatus. Evidence from a later analysis indicated that most CMV-associated TCR beta chains looked HLA-restricted.

The PCR contained 60 Vbeta and 13 Jbeta primers. In the study's own analysis: There were about 86 million unique TCR beta chains by a later count, and approximately 10 million of them were shared. Measured with immunoSEQ multiplex PCR; TCRdb has only the in-frame clones, and not every one. V, J and clone size derive from that table, while D and trimming were established from the DNA sequence. The sample gives approximately 270,000 clones, 80% of which show up once; less than 0.4% is in the top ten. The TCR comes from a girl aged 2-10 years in good health and CMV-seronegative. The chain is built from TRBV4-1 and TRBJ1-3, with no clear D. Sequenced input: PBMCs. CDR3 region: CASSRGSWRNTIYF. CDR3 bases: TGCGCCAGCAGCCGAGGGAGCTGGAGAAACACCATATATTTT.